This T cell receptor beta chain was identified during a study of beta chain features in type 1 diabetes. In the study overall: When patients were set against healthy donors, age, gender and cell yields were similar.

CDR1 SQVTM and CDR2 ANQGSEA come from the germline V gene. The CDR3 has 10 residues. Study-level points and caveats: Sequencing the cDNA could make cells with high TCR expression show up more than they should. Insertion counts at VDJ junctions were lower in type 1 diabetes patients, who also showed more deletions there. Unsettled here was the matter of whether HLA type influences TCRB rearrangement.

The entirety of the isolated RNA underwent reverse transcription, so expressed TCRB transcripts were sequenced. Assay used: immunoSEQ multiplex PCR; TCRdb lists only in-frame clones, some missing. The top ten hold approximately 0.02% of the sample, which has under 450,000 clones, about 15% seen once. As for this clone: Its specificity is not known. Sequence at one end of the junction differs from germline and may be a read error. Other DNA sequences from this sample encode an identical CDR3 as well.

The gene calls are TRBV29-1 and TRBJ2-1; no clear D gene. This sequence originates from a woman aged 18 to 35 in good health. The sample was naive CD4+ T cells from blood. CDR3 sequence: CSVEDFYQFF. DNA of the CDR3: TGCAGCGTCGAAGACTTCTATCAGTTCTTC.